The clone carrying this T cell receptor (beta chain) was recorded a few times. Its target is unknown. These data are taken from a study of shared clonotypes between healthy human individuals. V gave up 3 bases and J gave up 7 bases, with 12 bases separating them. Germline V CDR1 and CDR2: SGHDN, FVKESK. The CDR3 is 13 residues long. Donors were healthy HIV-negative adults without recently reported acute infections or vaccinations. Original processing notes: There were no quality scores in the junction-only immunoSEQ sequences, so filtering differed. Here immunoSEQ multiplex PCR was the method, and the copy in TCRdb shows in-frame clones only, minus some. V and J calls plus clone size are reproduced from that table; the DNA served to infer D and trimming. The data contain roughly 2,300,000 clones, about nine tenths of them singletons. Overall study findings and caveats: Limitation of the genetic and exposure-history diversity represented came from the few donors. Relative to memory subsets, naive subsets generally showed larger estimated richness.

The receptor comes from a man aged 18 to 35 in good health. Some clones in this sample may be carry-over from other donors' samples. Sequencing was performed on naive CD4+ T cells from PBMCs. The subset denotes: CD45RA+ positively selected. The genes are TRBV14 and TRBJ1-1; a possible D gene is TRBD1 (5 bases). This CDR3 reads CASSQGEGLEAFF. The CDR3 nucleotides read TGTGCCAGCAGCCAGGGGGAAGGACTTGAAGCTTTCTTT. Full variable domain (rest looked up from reference TRBV14 and TRBJ1-1): EAGVTQFPSHSVIEKGQTVTLRCDPISGHDNLYWYRRVMGKEIKFLLHFVKESKQDESGMPNNRFLAERTGGTYSTLKVQPAELEDSGVYFCASSQGEGLEAFFGQGTRLTVV.